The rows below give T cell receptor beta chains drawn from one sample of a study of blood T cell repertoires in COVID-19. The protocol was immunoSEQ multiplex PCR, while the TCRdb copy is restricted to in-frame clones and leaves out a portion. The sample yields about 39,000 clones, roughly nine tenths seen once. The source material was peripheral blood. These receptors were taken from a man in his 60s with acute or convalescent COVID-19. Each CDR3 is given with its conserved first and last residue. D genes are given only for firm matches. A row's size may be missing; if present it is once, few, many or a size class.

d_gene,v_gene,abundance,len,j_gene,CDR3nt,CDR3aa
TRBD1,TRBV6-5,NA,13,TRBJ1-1,TGTGCCAGTCTCCAAGGACAGGAGGGTGAAGCTTTCTTT,CASLQGQEGEAFF
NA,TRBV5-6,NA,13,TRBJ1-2,TGTGCCAGCAGCTTATCTAGGGGCTATGGCTACACCTTC,CASSLSRGYGYTF
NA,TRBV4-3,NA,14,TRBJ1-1,TGCGCCAGCAGCCAAGAGGTTCGGGACTCCGAAGCTTTCTTT,CASSQEVRDSEAFF
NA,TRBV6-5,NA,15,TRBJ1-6,TGTGCCAGCAGGAAACCTACAGGGACGAGTTCACCCCTCCACTTT,CASRKPTGTSSPLHF
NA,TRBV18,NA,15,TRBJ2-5,TGTGCCAGCTCACCTAATAGCGGAAGCCAAGAGACCCAGTACTTC,CASSPNSGSQETQYF
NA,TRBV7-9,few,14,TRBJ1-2,TGTGCCAGCAGCTTGATAGGCTCAGGCTATGGCTACACCTTC,CASSLIGSGYGYTF
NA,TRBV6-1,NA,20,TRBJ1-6,TGTGCCAGCAGTGAGTGGGCAGGGCCGAACGATGGGTCCTATAATTCACCCCTCCACTTT,CASSEWAGPNDGSYNSPLHF
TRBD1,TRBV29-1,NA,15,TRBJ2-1,TGCAGCGTCACTTACTGGGACAGGGGGCACAATGAGCAGTTCTTC,CSVTYWDRGHNEQFF
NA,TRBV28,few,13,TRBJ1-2,TGTGCCAGCAGTTTATATGCGGGGCCTGGCTACACCTTC,CASSLYAGPGYTF
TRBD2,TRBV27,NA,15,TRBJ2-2,TGTGCCAGCAGGTTTAGCGGGAGCGGCACCGGGGAGCTGTTTTTT,CASRFSGSGTGELFF
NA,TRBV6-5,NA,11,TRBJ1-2,TGTGCCAATCTAAACGGCTATGGCTACACCTTC,CANLNGYGYTF
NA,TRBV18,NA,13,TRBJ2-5,TGTGCCAGCTCCCGAGGAGAGCAAGAGACCCAGTACTTC,CASSRGEQETQYF
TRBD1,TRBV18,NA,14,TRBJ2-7,TGTGCCAGCTCACCTAAGACAGGGGCCTACGAGCAGTACTTC,CASSPKTGAYEQYF
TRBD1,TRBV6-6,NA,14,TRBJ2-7,TGTGCCAGCAGCAAGGACAGGGGGCTTTACGAGCAGTACTTC,CASSKDRGLYEQYF
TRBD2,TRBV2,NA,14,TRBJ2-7,TGTGCCAGCAGAGGGAGGGAGGGGCCCTACGAGCAGTACTTC,CASRGREGPYEQYF
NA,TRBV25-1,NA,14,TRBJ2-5,TGTGCCAGCAGCGCCCCACAGGCCCAAGAGACCCAGTACTTC,CASSAPQAQETQYF
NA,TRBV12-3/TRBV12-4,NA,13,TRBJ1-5,TGTGCCAGCAGTTTAGAGCCCGGCGGGCCCCAGCATTTT,CASSLEPGGPQHF
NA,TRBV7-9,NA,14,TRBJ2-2,TGTGCCAGCAGCTTAAGGGGTGGAACCGGGGAGCTGTTTTTT,CASSLRGGTGELFF